This paragraph covers one T cell receptor (beta chain) sequence. The CDR3 totals 13 residues. The V end lost 2 bases, the J end lost 2 bases, and 6 bases lay between the germline ends. Germline V gives CDR1 MDHEN, CDR2 SYDVKM. This entry belongs to a study of T cell changes during pregnancy in multiple sclerosis. The assay was immunoSEQ multiplex PCR, and TCRdb's table has in-frame clones only and misses some. The sample lists about 50,000 clones; approximately 94% were seen once. The input for sequencing was CD4+ T cells from peripheral blood mononuclear cells, taken in the third trimester of pregnancy. The rearrangement uses TRBV28 and TRBJ1-2; maybe TRBD1 (6 bases). This clonotype originated in a female donor with multiple sclerosis, enrolled in a pregnancy study. This chain's CDR3 is CASSLGGNYGYTF. The DNA of the CDR3 is TGTGCCAGCAGTTTAGGGGGCAACTATGGCTACACCTTC.